Listed here are 17 T cell receptor beta chains from one sample, sequenced in a study of blood T cell repertoires in COVID-19 (dated by TCRdb to 2019 to 2021). The method behind the library was the immunoSEQ multiplex PCR assay. The table was pulled from immuneACCESS by TCRdb, which kept in-frame rearrangements only. Such tables lose some clones; where checked, under half of the loss comes from unresolved V genes, and the rest has no known cause. This sample holds over 200,000 clones; approximately 80% were observed only once. In total, the top ten clones hold approximately 1.8% of the sample. Sequenced sample: PBMCs or T cells enriched from blood (not recorded which). All receptors derive from a man in his 60s who had recovered from COVID-19.

This sequence joins TRBV2 and TRBJ1-2; tentatively, D is TRBD1 (6 bases). V was pared by 2 bases and J by 7 bases, with 11 bases between. Germline assignment: CDR1 SNHLY and CDR2 FYNNEI. The CDR3 covers 13 residues. The CDR3 region has the DNA TGTGCCAGCAGTGAATACAGGGAGATTGGCTACACCTTC. It specifies CASSEYREIGYTF.

This chain links TRBV15 with TRBJ2-7; D not resolved. The germline gives CDR1 LNHNV, CDR2 YYDKDF (reference sequence). V lost 2 bases, J lost 4 bases, and 6 bases lay in between. This CDR3 contains 12 residues. CDR3 nucleotide sequence: TGTGCCACCAGCAGATCCACATACGAGCAGTACTTC. Translating gives CATSRSTYEQYF.

The genes are TRBV6-6 and TRBJ1-5; no definite D call. Trimming removed 0 bases from V and 0 bases from J, with 6 bases in between. The length of the CDR3 is 15 residues. From germline, CDR1 is MNHNY and CDR2 SVGAGI (reference sequence). The CDR3 sequence is CASSYSTASNQPQHF. The DNA for the CDR3 is TGTGCCAGCAGTTACTCTACAGCTAGCAATCAGCCCCAGCATTTT.

J is TRBJ2-3 and V is TRBV9; 10 bases line up with TRBD2. Germline V gene sequence: CDR1 SGDLS, CDR2 YYNGEE. V shed 2 bases and J 2 bases; nucleotides not matched to a gene: 11. The CDR3 has 18 residues. The CDR3 protein is CASSVTPPGLADTDTQYF. The DNA of the CDR3 is TGTGCCAGCAGCGTGACGCCCCCTGGACTAGCGGACACAGATACGCAGTATTTT.

The CDR3 DNA reads TGTGCCAGTACGGAGGCGGCGGGCCTCGAGCAGTACTTC. Encoded protein: CASTEAAGLEQYF. The chain joins TRBV19 to TRBJ2-7; a weak D match, TRBD2 (5 bases). The V end lost 7 bases, the J end lost 6 bases, and 16 bases lay between the germline ends. The CDR3 consists of 13 residues. Germline assignment: CDR1 LNHDA and CDR2 SQIVND (reference sequence).

V usage is TRBV2 and J usage is TRBJ1-2; the match to TRBD1 covers 8 bases. From germline, CDR1 is SNHLY and CDR2 FYNNEI. CDR3 length: 15 residues. J gave up 0 bases and V 5 bases, and 5 bases lay outside the gene matches. CDR3 DNA sequence: TGTGCCAGCAGTAAACAGGGGGTAGCTAACTATGGCTACACCTTC. Protein sequence: CASSKQGVANYGYTF. Full variable domain (rest looked up from reference TRBV2 and TRBJ1-2): EPEVTQTPSHQVTQMGQEVILRCVPISNHLYFYWYRQILGQKVEFLVSFYNNEISEKSEIFDDQFSVERPDGSNFTLKIRSTKLEDSAMYFCASSKQGVANYGYTFGSGTRLTVV.

This clone is a singleton in its sample. This rearrangement joins TRBV19 to TRBJ1-5, with 7 bases lining up with TRBD1. CDR3 length: 15 residues. CDR1 is LNHDA, CDR2 SQIVND, per germline (reference sequence). The V segment lost 5 bases and the J segment 1 base; nucleotides outside the gene matches: 5. As DNA, the CDR3 is TGTGCCAGTAGTCGACAGGGCGGAAGCAATCAGCCCCAGCATTTT. Translated: CASSRQGGSNQPQHF.

The chain is built from TRBV25-1 and TRBJ2-1, with D possibly matching TRBD2 (6 bases). The V end lost 1 base, the J end lost 0 bases, and 16 bases lay between the germline ends. The length of the CDR3 is 18 residues. The V gene's germline CDR1 is MGHDK and CDR2 SYGVNS. The CDR3 DNA reads TGTGCCAGCAGTGAATTGGTGGGTCGGGGGAGCTCCTACAATGAGCAGTTCTTC. This codes for CASSELVGRGSSYNEQFF.

This chain connects TRBV6-5 to TRBJ1-5; D is ambiguous. Germline-derived CDR1 and CDR2 are MNHEY and SVGAGI. CDR3 length: 14 amino acids. The ends were cut back, 0 bases at V and 4 bases at J, with 7 bases in the middle. The CDR3 nucleotides read TGTGCCAGCAGTTACTCAAGAGGTAATCAGCCCCAGCATTTT. Residues: CASSYSRGNQPQHF.

The chain carries TRBV24-1 and TRBJ2-5; TRBD1 matches 8 bases. Germline V lookup: CDR1 KGHDR, CDR2 SFDVKD. Trimming removed 4 bases from V and 5 bases from J; junction bases left unmatched: 8. The CDR3 totals 15 residues. The CDR3 DNA reads TGTGCCACCAGTGAGGCGACAGGGGTTTGGGAGACCCAGTACTTC. It encodes CATSEATGVWETQYF.

This clone showed up just a few times. This sequence joins TRBV3-1 (or the pseudogene TRBV3-2) and TRBJ1-2, with D perhaps matching TRBD1 (5 bases). CDR1 and CDR2 from the germline V gene are LGHDT and YNNKEL (reference sequence). This CDR3 spans 15 amino acids. V was clipped by 3 bases and J by 2 bases, with 13 bases between them. CDR3 region: CASSHTGPLNYGYTF. CDR3 coding DNA: TGTGCCAGCAGCCATACAGGCCCCCTCAACTATGGCTACACCTTC.

The V and J genes are TRBV10-3 and TRBJ1-2, with a possible D match to TRBD1 (6 bases). Trimming shortened V by 4 bases and J by 4 bases, and 13 bases separated the two germline ends. The CDR3 has 14 residues. The germline CDR1 and CDR2 sequences are ENHRY and SYGVKD. The CDR3 DNA sequence: TGTGCCATCAGTGCCGGCAGGGGCTCCTATGGCTACACCTTC. This encodes CAISAGRGSYGYTF.

The chain recombines TRBV4-3 with TRBJ1-3, with no clear D. Germline values: CDR1 LGHNA, CDR2 YSLEER. Trimming left V 0 bases short and J 0 bases short, with 9 bases between. The CDR3 runs 16 residues. Written as DNA, the CDR3 is TGCGCCAGCAGCCAAGATCCCGACTTCTCTGGAAACACCATATATTTT. Protein product: CASSQDPDFSGNTIYF.

Comments on this clone: At the DNA level, this CDR3 is encoded by other sequences in the same sample as well. Written as DNA, the CDR3 is TGTGCCAGCAGCCAAGATCCGGGGGATCAGCCCCAGCATTTT. The encoded protein is CASSQDPGDQPQHF. This chain uses TRBV4-2 with TRBJ1-5, with D possibly matching TRBD1 (5 bases). The CDR3 runs 14 residues. Trimming removed 0 bases from V and 5 bases from J, with 8 bases in between. CDR1 is LGHNA and CDR2 is YNFKEQ in the germline V gene.

This clone has only a few counts. The J gene is TRBJ2-1, the V gene TRBV6-4; the match to TRBD1 covers 9 bases. Germline values: CDR1 MRHNA, CDR2 SNTAGT. CDR3 length: 18 residues. The V and J ends lost 5 bases and 1 base, in that order; junction bases with no gene match: 12. CDR3 in amino acids: CASSPGHRGRGSYNEQFF. The DNA of the CDR3 is TGTGCCAGCAGTCCCGGGCACAGGGGGCGGGGGTCCTACAATGAGCAGTTCTTC.

V is TRBV5-5 and J is TRBJ2-5; TRBD1 might be the D (6 bases). Germline-derived CDR1 and CDR2 are SGHKS and YYEKEE (reference sequence). The CDR3 covers 15 residues. Trimming removed 5 bases at V and 2 bases at J, with 16 bases between. The DNA for the CDR3 is TGTGCCAGCAGTCGTCAGGGGCAGGGACAAGAGACCCAGTACTTC. This translates into CASSRQGQGQETQYF.

The chain carries TRBV12-5 and TRBJ2-5; 9 bases fit TRBD2. Germline V gene data show CDR1 as LGHNT and CDR2 as FRNRAP. The CDR3 extends over 15 amino acids. Losses at the gene ends were 6 bases for V and 5 bases for J; bases not matched to a gene: 10. The CDR3 reads CASGFGLAQSETQYF. DNA of the CDR3: TGTGCTAGTGGGTTTGGACTAGCGCAGTCGGAGACCCAGTACTTC.